This T cell receptor beta chain emerged from a study of blood T cell repertoires in COVID-19. As for the study in general: COVID-19 samples collected from the United States, Italy and Spain covered acute and convalescent phases.

Profiled with immunoSEQ multiplex PCR; TCRdb holds only in-frame clones, not every one. The sample consists of tens of thousands of clones, roughly 80% of them appearing once. V was trimmed by 3 bases and J by 3 bases, leaving 15 bases between them. The CDR3 contains 16 residues. CDR1 and CDR2 from the germline V gene are SGDLS and YYNGEE. This TCR was recovered from a woman of 80 years or more with active or convalescent COVID-19. Input material: peripheral blood. The rearrangement uses TRBV9 and TRBJ2-2, with D unresolved. Written as DNA, the CDR3 is TGTGCCAGCAGCGCAAAGGCTAGGTGGGACACCGGGGAGCTGTTTTTT. It specifies CASSAKARWDTGELFF.